The 25 T cell receptor beta chains in this list originate from one sample, sequenced in a study of T cells in Graves' hyperthyroidism and ophthalmopathy. Amplification targeted TCR beta CDR3 regions from RNA transcripts. The TCR CDR3 was amplified in a first-round RT-PCR using the HTBI primer set. TCRdb used MiXCR to reprocess the multiplex PCR reads, holding one entry per CDR3 protein. The sample has around 690,000 distinct CDR3 sequences, more than 20% seen once. What was sequenced was blood. These receptors all come from a man aged 30 to 39 with Graves' ophthalmopathy.

This chain links TRBV27 with TRBJ2-7; a weak D match, TRBD2 (5 bases). Looked up from germline, CDR1 is MNHEY and CDR2 is SMNVEV (reference sequence). This CDR3 has 13 amino acids. Trimming shortened V by 8 bases and J by 6 bases, and 17 bases separated the two germline ends. In DNA form, the CDR3 reads TGTGCCAGCGGTTCAGCACGAGGGAGCGAGCAGTACTTC. This translates into CASGSARGSEQYF.

There are many counts of this clonotype. The chain has TRBV28 and TRBJ2-3; no firm D call. CDR1 MDHEN and CDR2 SYDVKM come from the germline V gene. The CDR3 runs to 13 residues. The ends were cut back, 4 bases at V and 6 bases at J, with 11 bases in the middle. The CDR3 DNA sequence: TGTGCCAGCAGTTCGACATTAGCCGATACGCAGTATTTT. This codes for CASSSTLADTQYF.

The chain links TRBV7-8 to TRBJ2-2, with TRBD1 identical over 7 bases. From germline, CDR1 is SGHVS and CDR2 FQNEAQ. CDR3 length: 17 amino acids. The V and J ends lost 5 bases and 4 bases, in that order; junction bases with no gene match: 13. CDR3 loop: CASSPTPTGLSTGELFF. CDR3 DNA: TGTGCCAGCAGCCCCACCCCGACAGGGCTGAGCACCGGGGAGCTGTTTTTT. The variable domain in full, completed from reference TRBV7-8 and TRBJ2-2, reads GAGVSQSPRYKVAKRGQDVALRCDPISGHVSLFWYQQALGQGPEFLTYFQNEAQLDKSGLPSDRFFAERPEGSVSTLKIQRTQQEDSAVYLCASSPTPTGLSTGELFFGEGSRLTVL.

This clonotype was found many times. The rearrangement links TRBV7-9 to TRBJ2-1; 11 positions match TRBD2. Trimming at V came to 0 bases and at J to 6 bases, leaving 1 base not matched to a gene. This CDR3 is built from 15 residues. Germline lookup yields CDR1 SEHNR and CDR2 FQNEAQ (reference sequence). CDR3 sequence reads: CASSLAGTSGNEQFF. The CDR3 nucleotides read TGTGCCAGCAGCTTAGCCGGGACTAGCGGCAATGAGCAGTTCTTC. Supplemented by reference TRBV7-9 and TRBJ2-1, the full variable domain reads DTGVSQNPRHKITKRGQNVTFRCDPISEHNRLYWYRQTLGQGPEFLTYFQNEAQLEKSRLLSDRFSAERPKGSFSTLEIQRTEQGDSAMYLCASSLAGTSGNEQFFGPGTRLTVL.

At least ten counts were recorded for this clonotype. V and J are TRBV20-1 and TRBJ2-7, with TRBD2 matching over 10 bases. Germline CDR1 DFQATT, CDR2 SNEGSKA (reference sequence). The CDR3 extends over 17 amino acids. With 0 bases clipped from V and 5 bases from J, the junction kept 13 bases outside the gene matches. This CDR3 is CSARDLLHSGRNNEQYF. The CDR3 region has the DNA TGCAGTGCTAGAGATCTGTTGCATAGCGGGAGGAACAACGAGCAGTACTTC.

To note about this clonotype: At one end the junction does not follow the germline gene, possibly because of a read error. The CDR3 sequence is CRGGRTEAFF. CDR3 DNA sequence: TGCAGGGGGGGGAGAACTGAAGCTTTCTTT. This chain uses TRBV2 with TRBJ1-1; TRBD1 matches 7 bases. Germline-derived CDR1 and CDR2 are SNHLY and FYNNEI. This CDR3 spans 10 amino acids.

The V call is TRBV12-3 or TRBV12-4, the J call TRBJ2-6, with D possibly matching TRBD1 (6 bases). V dropped 7 bases and J dropped 0 bases, with 13 bases sitting between them. This CDR3 region has 16 residues. Here the CDR3 DNA reads TGTGCCAGCAAGCCGGGACAAACCTCTGGGGCCAACGTCCTGACTTTC. It yields the protein CASKPGQTSGANVLTF.

There are many counts of this clonotype. This chain joins TRBV28 and TRBJ2-3, with D tentatively TRBD2 (5 bases). V shed 1 base and J shed 2 bases, with 16 bases lying between them. This CDR3 comprises 17 residues. The germline V gene has CDR1 MDHEN and CDR2 SYDVKM. The CDR3 is CASSLFGEPGYTDTQYF. The CDR3 DNA sequence: TGTGCCAGCAGTTTATTTGGGGAGCCAGGCTACACAGATACGCAGTATTTT.

The sample holds a few counts of this clonotype. The CDR3 loop is CASRTGQGEGNSPLHF. CDR3 coding DNA: TGTGCCAGCAGGACTGGACAGGGCGAGGGGAATTCACCCCTCCACTTT. The chain uses TRBV27 and TRBJ1-6, with 8 positions matching TRBD1. The trim removed 6 bases at V and 7 bases at J, leaving 11 bases unmatched. CDR3 length: 16 amino acids. Germline V gene lookup returns CDR1 MNHEY and CDR2 SMNVEV (reference sequence).

This clonotype has just a few counts. This sequence joins TRBV28 and TRBJ2-3; TRBD2 might be the D (6 bases). CDR3 size: 15 residues. V lost 5 bases to trimming and J lost 8 bases, with 20 bases between them. Germline CDR1 reads MDHEN; CDR2 reads SYDVKM. The CDR3 DNA reads TGTGCCAGCAGTCCCCCCCCCGGTGGGGGGAGTACGCAGTATTTT. It is translated as CASSPPPGGGSTQYF.

The chain joins TRBV10-1 to TRBJ2-7; D is undetermined. The V gene's germline CDR1 is WNHNN and CDR2 SYGVQD (reference sequence). This CDR3 is built from 12 residues. The germline V and J ends were trimmed by 1 base and 3 bases, with 4 bases remaining between them. The CDR3 loop is CASSEYGYEQYF. The CDR3 DNA sequence: TGCGCCAGCAGTGAGTACGGCTACGAGCAGTACTTC.

This chain joins TRBV5-8 and TRBJ2-3, with TRBD1 matching 7 bases. Germline V gene sequence: CDR1 SGHTS, CDR2 YDEGEE. This CDR3 has 16 residues. The V segment lost 3 bases and the J segment 3 bases; nucleotides outside the gene matches: 10. The CDR3 sequence: CASSYTGTERTDTQYF. The CDR3 nucleotides read TGTGCCAGCAGCTATACCGGGACAGAGCGGACAGATACGCAGTATTTT.

This clonotype appeared many times. The CDR3, as DNA: TGCGCCAGCAGCTTGATTACGGGAGGTAATCCCAATGAGCAGTTCTTC. Its translation is CASSLITGGNPNEQFF. V and J are TRBV5-1 and TRBJ2-1; 7 bases map to TRBD2. This CDR3 is built from 16 residues. The V gene's germline CDR1 is SGHRS and CDR2 YFSETQ. V trimming: 1 base; J trimming: 6 bases; junction bases outside the gene matches: 10.

The table lists this clonotype with many counts. This rearrangement joins TRBV2 to TRBJ1-1, with D perhaps TRBD1 (6 bases). The V gene's germline CDR1 is SNHLY and CDR2 FYNNEI. This CDR3 region has 14 residues. V shed 5 bases and J shed 5 bases, with 15 bases lying between them. Here the CDR3 reads CASSTATGLTEAFF. DNA of the CDR3: TGTGCCAGCAGTACCGCTACAGGGCTGACTGAAGCTTTCTTT.

V is TRBV4-1 and J is TRBJ2-7; 8 bases align to TRBD1. The CDR3 consists of 13 residues. CDR1 is MGHRA, CDR2 YSYEKL, per germline. V shed 8 bases, J shed 0 bases, and the junction held 3 bases outside the gene matches. This chain's CDR3 is CASQGTGSYEQYF. The CDR3 region has the DNA TGCGCCAGCCAGGGGACAGGCTCCTACGAGCAGTACTTC.

V usage is TRBV9 and J usage is TRBJ2-1, with 10 bases lining up with TRBD2. V dropped 5 bases and J dropped 9; count of bases not matched to a gene: 11. From germline, CDR1 is SGDLS and CDR2 YYNGEE. This CDR3 contains 15 residues. CDR3 sequence: CASSDSGRITGEQFF. In DNA, the CDR3 is TGTGCCAGCAGTGATAGCGGGAGGATTACTGGTGAGCAGTTCTTC.

The chain couples TRBV4-1 to TRBJ2-5; D may match TRBD1 or TRBD2 (5 bases each). The germline V gene has CDR1 MGHRA and CDR2 YSYEKL. With 1 base removed from V and 5 bases from J, the gap between germline ends came to 14 bases. The CDR3 consists of 15 residues. The CDR3 nucleotides read TGCGCCAGCAGCCAAGTCCCCGGGGCGCATGAGACCCAGTACTTC. Translating it yields CASSQVPGAHETQYF.

The chain couples TRBV29-1 to TRBJ1-1; unclear D gene. Germline CDR1 SQVTM, CDR2 ANQGSEA. CDR3 size: 13 residues. Trimming shortened V by 1 base and J by 4 bases, and 10 bases separated the two germline ends. Here the CDR3 reads CSVEVGGRTEAFF. CDR3 nucleotides: TGCAGCGTTGAAGTCGGCGGCCGCACTGAAGCTTTCTTT.

In its sample, this clonotype was seen a few times. This chain joins TRBV28 and TRBJ2-2; D is undetermined. Germline loops: CDR1 MDHEN, CDR2 SYDVKM. The CDR3 runs 13 residues. V was shortened by 6 bases and J by 1 base, with 6 bases between the two germline ends. The CDR3 reads CASRLQNTGELFF. In DNA, the CDR3 is TGTGCCAGCAGGTTACAGAACACCGGGGAGCTGTTTTTT.

The rearrangement uses TRBV7-9 and TRBJ1-2; TRBD1 matches at 9 bases. Unmatched junction bases numbered 9, after V lost 2 bases and J lost 8 bases. Germline V CDR1 and CDR2: SEHNR, FQNEAQ (reference sequence). The CDR3 runs 15 residues. The CDR3: CASSLTGQGLKGYTF. CDR3 coding DNA: TGTGCCAGCAGCTTAACGGGACAGGGTTTAAAGGGCTACACCTTC.

This clonotype was seen repeatedly, ten times or more. This chain joins TRBV27 and TRBJ2-1; 9 bases align to TRBD2. The CDR3 extends over 14 amino acids. V lost 8 bases, J lost 5 bases, and 7 bases stayed unmatched. Germline V gene data show CDR1 as MNHEY and CDR2 as SMNVEV (reference sequence). In nucleotides, the CDR3 is TGTGCCAGCGGTAGCGGGAGCGGAGACAATGAGCAGTTCTTC. It yields the protein CASGSGSGDNEQFF.

This rearrangement joins TRBV13 to TRBJ2-2, with D perhaps matching TRBD2 (5 bases). Deletions cut 5 bases from V and 8 bases from J, with 15 bases between. Per the germline V gene, CDR1 is PRHDT and CDR2 is FYEKMQ (reference sequence). This CDR3 has 14 residues. CDR3 amino acids: CASSPSGEAGELFF. In DNA, the CDR3 is TGTGCCAGCAGCCCCAGCGGAGAAGCGGGGGAGCTGTTTTTT.

The rearrangement uses TRBV4-3 and TRBJ2-1; TRBD2 might be the D (6 bases). Trimming shortened V by 0 bases and J by 10 bases, and 7 bases separated the two germline ends. Germline V gene sequence: CDR1 LGHNA, CDR2 YSLEER. The CDR3 is 12 residues long. The CDR3 region is CASSQEGLEQFF. CDR3 sequence (DNA): TGCGCCAGCAGCCAAGAGGGACTGGAGCAGTTCTTC.

This clonotype was counted between two and nine times. The chain combines TRBV19 with TRBJ2-7; D is possibly TRBD1 (6 bases). The CDR3 runs to 15 residues. Germline CDR1 LNHDA, CDR2 SQIVND (reference sequence). Trimming stripped 4 bases from V and 0 bases from J, with 13 bases between. The CDR3 region is CASSTKDSYSYEQYF. The CDR3 bases are TGTGCCAGTAGTACGAAGGACAGTTACTCCTACGAGCAGTACTTC.

About this clonotype: A read error is possible here, since a much larger clone lies one base away. The gene calls are TRBV3-1 and TRBJ2-5; 10 bases map to TRBD2. The CDR3 is made up of 18 amino acids. Germline V lookup: CDR1 LGHDT, CDR2 YNNKEL (reference sequence). The V and J ends lost 8 bases and 10 bases, in that order; junction bases with no gene match: 25. CDR3 in DNA: TGTGCCAGCGGTCAATTAACTAGCGGGATTCAATCGCGGCGAGACCAGTACTTC. Residues: CASGQLTSGIQSRRDQYF.